The 27 T cell receptor beta chains presented below share a single source sample, sequenced in a study of cytomegalovirus exposure and HLA in healthy donors. It was with 60 Vbeta and 13 Jbeta primers that the PCR ran. Libraries were prepared by immunoSEQ multiplex PCR; TCRdb keeps only in-frame clonotypes and omits some of them. The profile covers some 150,000 clones, with about four fifths appearing a single time and about 13% taken by the ten largest. The sample taken for sequencing was PBMCs. The receptor source for this set is a woman aged 50 to 65 in good health and CMV-seronegative.

The chain couples TRBV6-1 to TRBJ1-1, with D possibly being TRBD1 (6 bases). The CDR3 contains 15 residues. Germline V lookup: CDR1 MNHNS, CDR2 SASEGT. The germline V and J ends were trimmed by 2 bases and 4 bases, with 14 bases remaining between them. The CDR3 region has the DNA TGTGCCAGCAGTGAAAGGGGACAACTGGGCACTGAAGCTTTCTTT. This translates into CASSERGQLGTEAFF.

The rearrangement joins TRBV7-9 to TRBJ2-4, with D possibly TRBD1 on 5 matching bases. Trimming took 3 bases from V and 0 from J, leaving 6 bases between them. The CDR3 runs to 14 residues. Germline CDR1 reads SEHNR; CDR2 reads FQNEAQ (reference sequence). CDR3: CASSLQGAKNIQYF. The CDR3 coding sequence is TGTGCCAGCAGCTTGCAGGGAGCCAAAAACATTCAGTACTTC.

This clone was picked up one time. The V call is TRBV2, the J call TRBJ2-3; TRBD2 agrees at 7 bases. The CDR3 contains 15 residues. Germline-derived CDR1 and CDR2 are SNHLY and FYNNEI. V lost 4 bases and J lost 5; bases outside the gene matches: 9. The CDR3 DNA is TGTGCCAGCAGTGGCCTTGCGGGGGTAGAAGATACGCAGTATTTT. Translated, it gives CASSGLAGVEDTQYF.

The chain carries TRBV28 and TRBJ1-2, with a weak D call TRBD1 (5 bases). Germline V gene sequence: CDR1 MDHEN, CDR2 SYDVKM. The CDR3 runs 12 residues. The CDR3 spells CAHYVAGYGYTF. CDR3 nucleotides: TGTGCGCACTATGTAGCAGGGTATGGCTACACCTTC.

This clone was seen only a few times. The rearrangement uses TRBV13 and TRBJ2-4, with 11 nucleotides matching TRBD2. V was pared by 2 bases and J by 1 base, with 10 bases of the junction left unmatched. The CDR3 extends over 19 amino acids. Germline V gene lookup returns CDR1 PRHDT and CDR2 FYEKMQ (reference sequence). The CDR3 loop is CASSLLGTSGGSAKNIQYF. The CDR3 DNA is TGTGCCAGCAGCTTACTCGGAACTAGCGGGGGTTCGGCCAAAAACATTCAGTACTTC.

CDR3 region: CASSPRAPLNTGLGYEQYF. In DNA, the CDR3 is TGTGCCAGCAGCCCGAGGGCCCCCCTTAATACAGGGCTGGGGTACGAGCAGTACTTC. The chain recombines TRBV9 with TRBJ2-7; D perhaps matches TRBD1 (6 bases). CDR3 length: 19 residues. Germline CDR1 reads SGDLS; CDR2 reads YYNGEE. V was trimmed by 4 bases and J by 4 bases, leaving 30 bases between them.

About this clone itself: One end of the junction does not line up with germline, which may come from a read error. The chain is built from TRBV4-2 and TRBJ2-1; no definite D call. Germline V lookup: CDR1 LGHNA, CDR2 YNFKEQ. The CDR3 contains 13 residues. This CDR3 reads CASSQDGVNEQLF. The CDR3 nucleotides read TGTGCCAGCAGCCAAGATGGAGTGAATGAGCAGCTCTTC.

This clone appeared a few times. V and J are TRBV7-2 and TRBJ2-1; D call uncertain. CDR3 length: 11 residues. Germline V CDR1 and CDR2: SGHTA, FQGNSA. V lost 6 bases and J 5 bases, leaving 5 bases between the germline ends. CDR3 in DNA: TGTGCCAGCAGTCGCGACAATGAGCAGTTCTTC. This translates into CASSRDNEQFF.

Written as DNA, the CDR3 is TGTGCCAGCACTTTGACAGGGAGCTCCTACGAGCAGTACTTC. Translating gives CASTLTGSSYEQYF. V is TRBV7-2 and J is TRBJ2-7; 7 bases map to TRBD1. Germline V gene data show CDR1 as SGHTA and CDR2 as FQGNSA. The CDR3 has 14 amino acids. With V trimmed by 7 bases and J by 0 bases, 6 bases remained unmatched.

The chain links TRBV7-2 to TRBJ1-3; the D gene is possibly TRBD1 (5 bases). The germline gives CDR1 SGHTA, CDR2 FQGNSA. The germline V and J ends were trimmed by 7 bases and 2 bases, with 12 bases remaining between them. The CDR3 spans 14 residues. The CDR3 region is CASNLGGAGNTIYF. In nucleotides, the CDR3 is TGTGCCAGCAACTTGGGGGGGGCTGGAAACACCATATATTTT.

Notes on this clone: The identical CDR3 is also encoded by other nucleotide sequences in the sample. The CDR3 sequence: CASSIVGGLSTDTQYF. The CDR3 DNA reads TGTGCCAGTAGTATCGTCGGGGGGCTCAGCACAGATACGCAGTATTTT. The chain employs TRBV19 and TRBJ2-3; D is perhaps TRBD2 (7 bases). The V gene lost 3 bases and the J gene lost 0 bases, with 13 bases spanning the gap. CDR1 and CDR2 from the germline V gene are LNHDA and SQIVND (reference sequence). The CDR3 has 16 amino acids.

The rearrangement links TRBV5-1 to TRBJ1-2, with D unclear. Germline V lookup: CDR1 SGHRS, CDR2 YFSETQ. Trimming stripped 3 bases from V and 6 bases from J, with 12 bases between. The CDR3 has 13 residues. CDR3: CASSSFSEDGYTF. The CDR3 nucleotides read TGCGCCAGCAGCTCCTTTTCCGAGGATGGCTACACCTTC.

The rearrangement uses TRBV7-8 and TRBJ2-7, with D perhaps TRBD1 (6 bases). Germline V gene lookup returns CDR1 SGHVS and CDR2 FQNEAQ. V lost 6 bases and J lost 2, with 23 bases in between. The CDR3 totals 17 residues. The CDR3 DNA reads as TGTGCCAGCAGTAACACACCGTTCAGGACAGCCACCTACGAGCAGTACTTC. The encoded protein is CASSNTPFRTATYEQYF.

The V and J genes are TRBV19 and TRBJ1-1; maybe TRBD1 (5 bases). There are 14 residues in the CDR3. Trimming pared 0 bases from V and 10 bases from J, leaving 15 bases between. The germline V gene encodes CDR1 LNHDA and CDR2 SQIVND (reference sequence). The CDR3 spells CASSIDPRALGAFF. The CDR3 DNA follows: TGTGCCAGTAGTATAGATCCCAGGGCTCTGGGAGCTTTCTTT.

The rearrangement joins TRBV7-6 to TRBJ2-7; TRBD2 might be the D (5 bases). This CDR3 spans 16 amino acids. Germline V CDR1 and CDR2: SGHVS, FNYEAQ. Trimming removed 2 bases from V and 2 bases from J, with 16 bases in between. For the CDR3, the DNA is TGTGCCAGCAGCTTAAGCCCAGTCGGGAAGCCCTACGAGCAGTACTTC. Amino acids: CASSLSPVGKPYEQYF.

The chain carries TRBV10-1 and TRBJ2-2; TRBD1 matches at 7 bases. This CDR3 has 13 residues. The V segment lost 6 bases and the J segment 6 bases; nucleotides outside the gene matches: 4. Germline CDR1 reads WNHNN; CDR2 reads SYGVQD (reference sequence). CDR3 in amino acids: CASSYRGPGELFF. Here the CDR3 DNA reads TGCGCCAGCAGCTACAGGGGACCCGGGGAGCTGTTTTTT.

The CDR3 coding sequence is TGTGCCAGCAGCCAAGCCGACAGCCATAACTATGGCTACACCTTC. As protein: CASSQADSHNYGYTF. The gene calls are TRBV4-2 and TRBJ1-2; the D gene is possibly TRBD1 (5 bases). The CDR3 covers 15 residues. V shed 1 base and J shed 1 base, with 10 bases lying between them. CDR1 and CDR2 from the germline V gene are LGHNA and YNFKEQ.

The rearrangement joins TRBV6-5 to TRBJ1-2; 8 bases are a match to TRBD1. The CDR3 totals 16 residues. With V trimmed by 0 bases and J by 4 bases, 7 bases remained unmatched. Germline assignment: CDR1 MNHEY and CDR2 SVGAGI. The CDR3 sequence is CASSYSGRGQRYGYTF. CDR3 DNA: TGTGCCAGCAGTTACTCAGGCAGGGGGCAACGCTATGGCTACACCTTC.

This chain joins TRBV4-2 and TRBJ2-7, with TRBD2 matching over 7 bases. The V gene's germline CDR1 is LGHNA and CDR2 YNFKEQ. This CDR3 is 20 amino acids long. V was clipped by 3 bases and J by 0 bases; unmatched bases: 20. CDR3 residues: CASSHIMGGLEDVTSYEQYF. In DNA form, the CDR3 reads TGTGCCAGCAGCCACATCATGGGGGGGTTGGAAGACGTCACCTCCTACGAGCAGTACTTC.

J is TRBJ2-7 and V is TRBV7-9; D is unclear. The CDR3 totals 12 residues. Trimming removed 5 bases at V and 5 bases at J, with 10 bases between. CDR1 is SEHNR and CDR2 is FQNEAQ in the germline V gene (reference sequence). The CDR3 loop is CASSPTTDEQYF. In DNA form, the CDR3 reads TGTGCCAGCAGCCCAACCACGGACGAGCAGTACTTC.

V gene TRBV7-6 combines with J gene TRBJ1-1; D unresolved. CDR3 size: 14 residues. Germline CDR1 reads SGHVS; CDR2 reads FNYEAQ. Deletions cut 2 bases from V and 5 bases from J, with 12 bases between. The CDR3 loop reads CASSLRPGSTEAFF. DNA of the CDR3: TGTGCCAGCAGCTTACGGCCGGGGTCGACTGAAGCTTTCTTT.

The sample holds a few counts of this clone. The genes are TRBV5-1 and TRBJ2-7; D is perhaps TRBD2 (6 bases). This CDR3 region has 13 residues. From germline, CDR1 is SGHRS and CDR2 YFSETQ. V was shortened by 2 bases and J by 6 bases, with 12 bases between the two germline ends. CDR3 bases: TGCGCCAGCAGCTTAGGAGGGAATGGCGAGCAGTACTTC. Amino acids: CASSLGGNGEQYF.

This sequence joins TRBV6-5 and TRBJ2-7; 9 bases agree with TRBD1. The germline gives CDR1 MNHEY, CDR2 SVGAGI. The trim removed 3 bases at V and 6 bases at J, leaving 12 bases unmatched. The CDR3 is 16 residues long. CDR3 protein: CASSYTSTGGRPEQYF. The DNA for the CDR3 is TGTGCCAGCAGTTATACTTCGACAGGGGGGCGGCCCGAGCAGTACTTC.

A few counts support this clone. This CDR3 is CASSLATSGSSDTQYF. The CDR3 DNA follows: TGCGCCAGCAGCTTGGCTACTAGCGGGAGCTCAGATACGCAGTATTTT. V gene TRBV5-1 combines with J gene TRBJ2-3; 11 positions agree with TRBD2. V was clipped by 0 bases and J by 4 bases; unmatched bases: 4. The CDR3 runs 16 residues. Germline values: CDR1 SGHRS, CDR2 YFSETQ.

The J gene is TRBJ1-1, the V gene TRBV6-1, with 8 bases aligning to TRBD1. The CDR3 consists of 15 residues. With V trimmed by 3 bases and J by 4 bases, 7 bases remained unmatched. The germline V gene encodes CDR1 MNHNS and CDR2 SASEGT. CDR3 DNA: TGTGCCAGCAGTGACAGGGGGCGAATTGGCACTGAAGCTTTCTTT. It codes for CASSDRGRIGTEAFF.

This clone was found once. This chain uses TRBV9 with TRBJ2-1, with 12 bases aligning to TRBD2. The CDR3 runs to 16 residues. Germline CDR1 SGDLS, CDR2 YYNGEE. V shed 3 bases and J 7 bases; nucleotides not matched to a gene: 8. The CDR3, as DNA: TGTGCCAGCAGCGCATGGACTAGCGGGAATAAAAATGAGCAGTTCTTC. Translating it yields CASSAWTSGNKNEQFF.

The J gene is TRBJ2-1, the V gene TRBV11-2, with TRBD2 identical over 14 bases. The CDR3 runs to 18 residues. V shed 4 bases, J shed 4 bases, and the junction held 9 bases outside the gene matches. The germline V gene has CDR1 SGHAT and CDR2 FQNNGV. The CDR3 here is CASSSFFGTSGSYNEQFF. The CDR3 DNA is TGTGCCAGCAGCTCCTTCTTCGGGACTAGCGGGAGTTACAATGAGCAGTTCTTC.